This T cell receptor beta chain was captured by sequencing in a study of blood T cell repertoires in COVID-19. Background on the study: The study drew acute and convalescent COVID-19 samples from the United States, Italy and Spain. PBMCs, B-cell-depleted T cells, or T cells provided the cDNA or gDNA that made up the material.

The CDR3 spans 15 residues. Germline assignment: CDR1 SGHAT and CDR2 FQDESV (reference sequence). V shed 3 bases, J shed 4 bases, and the junction held 7 bases outside the gene matches. Authors' processing steps: The authors estimated nucleated cell counts from reference gene primer amplification. Sequencing used immunoSEQ multiplex PCR; TCRdb keeps in-frame clones, though not all of them. V and J calls and clone size are as listed in that table; D and trimming were resolved from the DNA. This table has about 150,000 clones, 80% to 90% appearing once. The rearrangement links TRBV11-1 to TRBJ2-3; the match to TRBD2 covers 7 bases. The receptor was isolated from a middle-aged man with active COVID-19. The sample comprised peripheral blood. CDR3 nucleotide sequence: TGTGCCAGCAGCTTCTCCGGGAGGTCATCAGATACGCAGTATTTT. The encoded protein is CASSFSGRSSDTQYF.